The source of this T cell receptor (beta chain) is a study of T cell responses to AZD1222 COVID-19 vaccine. Pooled samples include second doses given at about 4 or 12 weeks. V shed 6 bases and J 4 bases; nucleotides not matched to a gene: 2. Germline V gene sequence: CDR1 SGHTA, CDR2 FQGNSA. The CDR3 spans 13 residues. Assay used: immunoSEQ multiplex PCR; TCRdb lists only in-frame clones, some missing. The sample holds over 90,000 clones, about 90% seen once. Study-wide results and caveats: Recipients of two AZD1222 doses showed rising Spike-specific TCR breadth and depth. Vaccine-associated CD4 TCRs spanned spike, dominant at 160-218 and 743-854.

In regard to this clone: The antigen is undetermined.

This specimen consisted of peripheral blood, obtained 28 days after the second AZD1222 dose. The sequence came from an adult who received the AZD1222 COVID-19 vaccine. The V and J genes are TRBV7-2 and TRBJ2-2; 7 nucleotides match TRBD1. The CDR3 region has the DNA TGTGCCAGCAGGAACAGGGGCACCGGGGAGCTGTTTTTT. It is translated as CASRNRGTGELFF.